The clone carrying this T cell receptor (beta chain) appeared many times. Germline is not matched at one junction end, which may reflect a read error. This CDR3 is built from 16 residues. Per germline, CDR1 MGHRA and CDR2 YSYEKL. Method: immunoSEQ multiplex PCR; TCRdb's copy keeps in-frame clones and lacks some. The sample records hundreds of thousands of clones, over 65% being singletons. The source of the sample is a study of shared clonotypes between healthy human individuals. Sequencing input: memory CD4+ T cells sorted from blood. Subset here: CD45RA-negative fraction. The chain combines TRBV4-1 with TRBJ2-7; D possibly corresponds to TRBD2 (7 bases). This TCR was recovered from a woman aged 25 to 39 in good health. The CDR3, as DNA: TGCGCCAGCAGCCAAGAGCGGGGGCTACCTTCCTCCGAGCAGTACTTC. Translated: CASSQERGLPSSEQYF.